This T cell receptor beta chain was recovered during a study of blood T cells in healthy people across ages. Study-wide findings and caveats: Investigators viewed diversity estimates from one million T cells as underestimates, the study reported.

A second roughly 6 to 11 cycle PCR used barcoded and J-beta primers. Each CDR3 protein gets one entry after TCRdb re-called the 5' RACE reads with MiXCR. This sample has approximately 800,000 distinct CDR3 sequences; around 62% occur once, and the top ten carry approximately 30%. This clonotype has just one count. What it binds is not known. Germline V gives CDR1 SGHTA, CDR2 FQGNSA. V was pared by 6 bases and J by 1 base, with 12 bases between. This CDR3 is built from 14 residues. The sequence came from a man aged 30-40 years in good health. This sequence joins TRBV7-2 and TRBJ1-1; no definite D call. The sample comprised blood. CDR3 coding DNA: TGTGCCAGCAGTGCATCAATTGGGAACACTGAAGCTTTCTTT. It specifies CASSASIGNTEAFF.